The clone carrying this T cell receptor beta chain has more than one count but fewer than ten. A TCRbeta library incorporating unique molecular identifiers was prepared. Each CDR3 protein is one row after TCRdb ran MiXCR on the PCR reads. The sample contains roughly 500,000 distinct CDR3 sequences, 9.5% to 15% of which appear only once. This specimen comes from a study of T-cell reconstitution after alpha-beta-depleted transplantation in children. Sequencing used PBMCs from the stem cell graft donor, obtained from the stem cell graft. The sequence came from a human donor who donated a stem cell graft to a child with combined immunodeficiency.

As DNA, the CDR3 is TGCAGTGCTTTCCAGGCGCGGGGGTCCTACGAGCAGTACTTC. This gives the protein CSAFQARGSYEQYF. The chain has TRBV20-1 and TRBJ2-7; 7 positions agree with TRBD2. Trimming at V came to 5 bases and at J to 1 base, leaving 8 bases not matched to a gene. CDR3 length equals 14 residues. From germline, CDR1 is DFQATT and CDR2 SNEGSKA (reference sequence).